The T cell receptor (beta chain) described here comes from a study of early T cells in non-severe SARS-CoV-2 infection. At the level of the study: The input, bulk RNA from unsorted whole blood, was sequenced, and chains were unpaired. The study, taken as a whole, reports: VDJdb-based annotation leaned toward anti-spike CD8 responses and missed private and CD4 specificities.

On this clonotype itself: Its antigen is undetermined.

CDR1 SGHTA and CDR2 FQGNSA come from the germline V gene. This CDR3 has 16 amino acids. The V segment lost 4 bases and the J segment 4 bases; nucleotides outside the gene matches: 7. Attachment of unique molecular identifiers to individual cDNA molecules was performed. TCRdb fed the 5' RACE reads into MiXCR, producing one record per CDR3 protein. This table has 85,000 to 100,000 distinct CDR3 sequences, approximately 11% appearing once. Material: whole blood, obtained at baseline. The TCR was taken from an adult who was a healthcare worker with PCR-confirmed SARS-CoV-2 infection or an uninfected control (not recorded which). This rearrangement joins TRBV7-2 to TRBJ2-4; TRBD2 matches at 10 bases. The CDR3 nucleotides read TGTGCCAGCAGCTCCCGAGCGGGGGGGAAGAAAAACATTCAGTACTTC. Amino acids: CASSSRAGGKKNIQYF.